A selection of T cell receptor beta chains follows, all from one sample in a study of T cell changes during pregnancy in multiple sclerosis. The repertoire was sequenced with immunoSEQ multiplex PCR; TCRdb's copy has only in-frame clones and lacks some. In the table there are over 45,000 clones, 80% to 95% of which are singletons. Specimen: CD8+ T cells from peripheral blood mononuclear cells, collected after pregnancy. All receptors come from a female donor with multiple sclerosis, enrolled in a pregnancy study. Each CDR3 is given with its conserved first and last residue. The D gene is left open where the match is weak. Expanded clones are given a class, and other clones once, few, many or no size at all.

abundance	v_gene	d_gene	j_gene	CDR3aa	CDR3nt
-	TRBV10-3	TRBD1	TRBJ1-2	CAISPGTGDNNYGYTF	TGTGCCATCAGTCCCGGGACAGGGGACAATAACTATGGCTACACCTTC
-	TRBV7-9	TRBD2	TRBJ2-7	CASSSGTSRTYEQYF	TGTGCCAGCAGCTCCGGGACTAGCCGAACCTACGAGCAGTACTTC
-	TRBV19	-	TRBJ1-6	CASTFSGGGYNSPLHF	TGTGCCAGTACCTTCTCGGGGGGCGGCTATAATTCACCCCTCCACTTT
-	TRBV5-1	TRBD1	TRBJ1-1	CASSPDRVNTEAFF	TGCGCCAGCAGCCCAGACAGGGTCAACACTGAAGCTTTCTTT
-	TRBV29-1	-	TRBJ1-2	CSASTGSGYTF	TGCAGCGCATCCACAGGTAGTGGCTACACCTTC
-	TRBV7-7	TRBD1	TRBJ1-4	CASSRTGGLNEKLFF	TGTGCCAGCAGTCGAACAGGGGGCCTTAATGAAAAACTGTTTTTT
-	TRBV18	TRBD1	TRBJ1-4	CASSTTPGTDNEKLFF	TGTGCCAGCTCAACCACCCCCGGGACAGATAATGAAAAACTGTTTTTT
-	TRBV7-9	-	TRBJ1-2	CASSWSYGYTF	TGTGCCAGCAGCTGGAGCTATGGCTACACCTTC
-	TRBV2	TRBD2	TRBJ2-1	CASMELAGGLHNEQFF	TGTGCCAGCATGGAACTAGCGGGAGGCCTGCACAATGAGCAGTTCTTC
-	TRBV29-1	-	TRBJ2-7	CSVEVQRGFLGEQYF	TGCAGCGTTGAAGTCCAAAGGGGTTTTCTCGGCGAGCAGTACTTC
-	TRBV19	-	TRBJ2-2	CASSVASADELFF	TGTGCCAGTAGTGTCGCTAGCGCCGACGAGCTGTTTTTT
-	TRBV6-4	TRBD1	TRBJ2-1	CASSDSGTGINEQFF	TGTGCCAGCAGTGACTCGGGGACAGGGATCAATGAGCAGTTCTTC
-	TRBV27	TRBD1	TRBJ1-6	CASNLGQGYNSPLHF	TGTGCCAGCAACCTGGGACAGGGCTATAATTCACCCCTCCACTTT
-	TRBV27	-	TRBJ2-3	CASSLSGVSDTQYF	TGTGCCAGCAGTTTATCCGGGGTCTCGGATACGCAGTATTTT
once	TRBV6-4	-	TRBJ1-1	CASSELVGQGPTEAFF	TGTGCCAGCAGTGAGTTGGTGGGGCAGGGGCCCACTGAAGCTTTCTTT
-	TRBV4-3	-	TRBJ2-7	CASSQARGYEQYF	TGCGCCAGCAGCCAAGCAAGGGGCTACGAGCAGTACTTC
-	TRBV7-3	-	TRBJ2-1	CASRWGLALYNEQFF	TGTGCCAGCAGATGGGGGCTAGCTCTCTACAATGAGCAGTTCTTC
-	TRBV7-3	-	TRBJ1-1	CASSPTLTGSGDTEAFF	TGTGCCAGCAGCCCCACTCTAACGGGGTCGGGAGACACTGAAGCTTTCTTT
-	TRBV6-6	TRBD1	TRBJ1-2	CASSPTTTGNYGYTF	TGTGCCAGCAGTCCAACTACGACAGGGAACTATGGCTACACCTTC
-	TRBV14	TRBD2	TRBJ2-1	CASSQALAEYGYNEQFF	TGTGCCAGCAGCCAAGCGCTAGCGGAGTATGGTTACAATGAGCAGTTCTTC
-	TRBV4-2	-	TRBJ2-3	CASSQEFQLTSTDTQYF	TGTGCCAGCAGCCAAGAATTCCAGTTGACTAGCACAGATACGCAGTATTTT
-	TRBV28	-	TRBJ2-7	CASSFRDPGGEQYF	TGTGCCAGCAGTTTTCGGGACCCCGGGGGCGAGCAGTACTTC
-	TRBV19	-	TRBJ1-3	CASSSYYGSSSGNTIYF	TGTGCCAGTAGTAGCTACTACGGTTCGAGCTCTGGAAACACCATATATTTT
-	TRBV7-2	-	TRBJ1-2	CASKGGPGYTF	TGTGCCAGCAAGGGAGGGCCTGGCTACACCTTC
once	TRBV11-2	TRBD1	TRBJ2-3	CASSLGQGSTDTQYF	TGTGCCAGCAGCTTAGGACAGGGGTCCACAGATACGCAGTATTTT
-	TRBV6-5	TRBD2	TRBJ2-5	CASRTGPGGETQYF	TGTGCCAGCAGGACTGGGCCGGGAGGGGAGACCCAGTACTTC
-	TRBV7-6	TRBD2	TRBJ2-7	CASSLWTSGIGYEQYF	TGTGCCAGCAGCTTATGGACTAGCGGGATAGGTTACGAGCAGTACTTC
-	TRBV19	TRBD1	TRBJ1-2	CASSNRGDSNYGYTF	TGTGCCAGTAGTAATAGGGGGGACAGCAACTATGGCTACACCTTC
once	TRBV27	TRBD1	TRBJ1-1	CASSIIGGDTEAFF	TGTGCCAGCAGCATAATAGGGGGCGACACTGAAGCTTTCTTT
-	TRBV6-6	TRBD1	TRBJ1-2	CASRPGQNYGYTF	TGTGCCAGCAGACCGGGACAGAACTATGGCTACACCTTC
-	TRBV5-6	TRBD1	TRBJ1-1	CASSLGLPGQGNTEAFF	TGTGCCAGCAGCCTGGGACTGCCGGGACAGGGGAACACTGAAGCTTTCTTT
-	TRBV5-5	-	TRBJ2-1	CASSPGYEQFF	TGTGCCAGCAGCCCCGGGTATGAGCAGTTCTTC
-	TRBV4-1	-	TRBJ1-2	CASSQEPGFGYGYTF	TGCGCCAGCAGCCAAGAGCCGGGATTTGGATATGGCTACACCTTC
-	TRBV29-1	TRBD1	TRBJ2-5	CSVETGDGTQYF	TGCAGCGTTGAGACAGGGGACGGGACCCAGTACTTC
-	TRBV27	TRBD1	TRBJ2-7	CASSLLDRVGAYEQYF	TGTGCCAGCAGTTTATTGGACAGGGTCGGAGCCTACGAGCAGTACTTC
-	TRBV4-1	-	TRBJ2-1	CAAGDNEQFF	TGCGCGGCAGGGGACAATGAGCAGTTCTTC
-	TRBV27	-	TRBJ1-5	CASSLGEGEDSNQPQHF	TGTGCCAGCAGTTTGGGGGAGGGGGAAGATAGCAATCAGCCCCAGCATTTT
-	TRBV19	TRBD2	TRBJ2-1	CASSILGLAAMGTYNEQFF	TGTGCCAGTAGTATCCTCGGACTAGCGGCGATGGGCACCTACAATGAGCAGTTCTTC
-	TRBV5-4	TRBD2	TRBJ2-3	CASSLELGLALDTQYF	TGTGCCAGCAGCTTGGAATTGGGACTAGCACTAGATACGCAGTATTTT
-	TRBV14	-	TRBJ1-1	CASSQMGAVNTEAFF	TGTGCCAGCAGCCAAATGGGGGCGGTTAACACTGAAGCTTTCTTT
-	TRBV5-1	TRBD1	TRBJ2-7	CASSSITGTDSYEQYF	TGCGCCAGCAGCTCGATCACCGGGACAGATAGCTACGAGCAGTACTTC